This TCR beta chain was profiled in a study of cytomegalovirus exposure and HLA in healthy donors. Study observations and caveats: The classifier was said to identify cytomegalovirus status with high specificity and sensitivity.

Clones were read by immunoSEQ multiplex PCR, and TCRdb kept only the in-frame ones, dropping some. The top ten clones hold 1.4% of a sample with 180,000 or so clones, about 86% of them seen once. Per germline, CDR1 MNHEY and CDR2 SMNVEV (reference sequence). V shed 8 bases and J shed 4 bases, with 14 bases lying between them. This CDR3 is built from 14 residues. On this clone itself: The antigen is unknown.

Separate from the approximately 720-subject first cohort, the 120-subject validation cohort was the one that the donors belonged to. This sequence joins TRBV27 and TRBJ1-4; D ambiguous. This TCR derives from a woman aged 30 to 39 in good health and CMV-seronegative. The material sequenced was PBMCs. The CDR3 spells CASGKTGINEKLFF. The CDR3 DNA follows: TGTGCCAGCGGCAAGACGGGGATTAATGAAAAACTGTTTTTT.